This T cell receptor (beta chain) was recorded in a study of tumor-infiltrating lymphocytes in primary liver carcinoma. About the study: Surgical resection was used to treat these primary liver carcinoma patients. Each of the samples returned roughly 3.65 to 7.5 million productive TCRbeta reads (a yield similar across tissue types). Study-wide results and limits: Blood trailed tumors significantly in top-250-clone fraction (p = 0.039).

On this clonotype itself: Its antigen is unidentified. At one of its ends the junction is not consistent with the germline gene, which may arise from a read error.

Total RNA (roughly 530 ng) served as template for TCR beta cDNA synthesis primed by a constant-region primer. Employing slightly modified ARM-PCR, three nested multiplex PCR rounds were run, and these gave rise to the TCR beta libraries. PCR rounds one and two used TRBV1-TRBV30 forward primers with a C-beta reverse primer for roughly 9 cycles each. One entry per CDR3 protein results from TCRdb running MiXCR on the multiplex PCR reads. The data hold some 320,000 distinct CDR3 sequences, with 50% to 70% observed a single time. Germline DNA was also extracted, with blood RNA taken from unsorted whole blood. Germline V gene sequence: CDR1 SGHNT, CDR2 YENEEA. The CDR3 spans 16 residues.

The sequence was collected from a middle-aged man with primary liver carcinoma and hepatitis B virus infection. This chain links TRBV11-3 with TRBJ2-3; 8 nucleotides align to TRBD2. Sample: peripheral blood. This CDR3 is CTSSLTSGSSTDTQYF. For the CDR3, the DNA is TGTACCAGCAGCCTTACTAGCGGCTCTAGCACAGATACGCAGTATTTT.